This T cell receptor beta chain emerged from a study of shared clonotypes between healthy human individuals. The naive CD8 population came from CD45RO-negative cells selected for CCR7, without terminally differentiated effector memory CD45RA+ cells. Profiling relied on immunoSEQ multiplex PCR, and the TCRdb table lists in-frame clones only, not all of them. Of some 630,000 clones listed, around 96% were seen once; the top ten hold 0.095% to 0.13%. Trimming removed 3 bases from V and 2 bases from J, with 10 bases in between. Germline V lookup: CDR1 LNHDA, CDR2 SQIVND (reference sequence). This CDR3 has 15 amino acids. A remark on this clone: Its target is not known.

Study findings and constraints: Large depth notwithstanding, sorted-subset sequencing proved incomplete by rarefaction.

This TCR was sampled from a woman aged 30 to 39 in good health. The chain carries TRBV19 and TRBJ2-2; D is unresolved. Sample: naive CD8+ T cells sorted from blood. CDR3 nucleotides: TGTGCCAGTAGTATGTTTTCTTTCAACACCGGGGAGCTGTTTTTT. It yields the protein CASSMFSFNTGELFF.